This T cell receptor beta chain was identified during a study of cytomegalovirus exposure and HLA in healthy donors. PCR amplification relied on 60 Vbeta primers (plus 13 Jbeta primers). Data came from immunoSEQ multiplex PCR; TCRdb stores just in-frame clones and leaves some out. The table includes roughly 190,000 clones, 80% to 85% detected once. Germline V gene data show CDR1 as SNHLY and CDR2 as FYNNEI. This CDR3 comprises 14 residues. J lost 3 bases, V lost 8 bases, and 5 bases had no gene match. The sequenced material came from PBMCs. The chain links TRBV2 to TRBJ2-2, with 8 bases fitting TRBD1. The TCR originated in a woman aged 18-29 years in good health and CMV-seronegative. The CDR3 sequence: CASAGGGDTGELFF. The CDR3 DNA follows: TGTGCCAGCGCAGGGGGCGGGGACACCGGGGAGCTGTTTTTT.